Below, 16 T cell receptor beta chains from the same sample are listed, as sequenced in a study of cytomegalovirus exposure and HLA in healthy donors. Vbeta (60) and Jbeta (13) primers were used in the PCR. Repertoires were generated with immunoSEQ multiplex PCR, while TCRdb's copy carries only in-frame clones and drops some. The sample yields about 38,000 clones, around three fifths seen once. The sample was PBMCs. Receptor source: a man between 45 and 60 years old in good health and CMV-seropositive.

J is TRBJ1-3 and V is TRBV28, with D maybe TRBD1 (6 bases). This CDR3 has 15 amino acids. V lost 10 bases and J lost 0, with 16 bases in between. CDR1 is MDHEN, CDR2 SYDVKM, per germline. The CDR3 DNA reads TGTGCCACGGGGGGGGGCGTTTTCTCTGGAAACACCATATATTTT. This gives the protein CATGGGVFSGNTIYF. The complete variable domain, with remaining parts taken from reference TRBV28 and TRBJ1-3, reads DVKVTQSSRYLVKRTGEKVFLECVQDMDHENMFWYRQDPGLGLRLIYFSYDVKMKEKGDIPEGYSVSREKKERFSLILESASTNQTSMYLCATGGGVFSGNTIYFGEGSWLTVV.

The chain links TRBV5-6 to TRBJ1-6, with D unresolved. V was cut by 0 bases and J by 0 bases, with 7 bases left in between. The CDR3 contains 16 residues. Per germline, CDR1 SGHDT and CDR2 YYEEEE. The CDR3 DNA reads TGTGCCAGCAGCTTGGGAGGGAGCTCCTATAATTCACCCCTCCACTTT. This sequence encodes CASSLGGSSYNSPLHF.

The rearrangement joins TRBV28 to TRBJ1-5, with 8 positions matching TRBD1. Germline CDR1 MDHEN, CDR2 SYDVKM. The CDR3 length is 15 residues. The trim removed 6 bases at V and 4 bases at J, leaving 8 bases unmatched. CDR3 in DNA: TGTGCCAGCAGCCCTGGACAGGGACGGAATCAGCCCCAGCATTTT. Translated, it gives CASSPGQGRNQPQHF.

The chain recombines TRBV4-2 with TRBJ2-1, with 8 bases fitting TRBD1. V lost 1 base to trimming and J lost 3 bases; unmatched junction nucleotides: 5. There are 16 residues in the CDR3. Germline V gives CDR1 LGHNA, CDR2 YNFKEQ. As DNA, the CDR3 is TGTGCCAGCAGCCAAGTAGCCAGGGGGCACTACAATGAGCAGTTCTTC. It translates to CASSQVARGHYNEQFF.

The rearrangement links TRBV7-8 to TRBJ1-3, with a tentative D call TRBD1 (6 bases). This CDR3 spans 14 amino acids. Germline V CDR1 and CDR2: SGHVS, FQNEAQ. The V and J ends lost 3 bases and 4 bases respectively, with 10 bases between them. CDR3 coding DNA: TGTGCCAGCAGCTTCACAGGGTCCGGAAACACCATATATTTT. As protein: CASSFTGSGNTIYF.

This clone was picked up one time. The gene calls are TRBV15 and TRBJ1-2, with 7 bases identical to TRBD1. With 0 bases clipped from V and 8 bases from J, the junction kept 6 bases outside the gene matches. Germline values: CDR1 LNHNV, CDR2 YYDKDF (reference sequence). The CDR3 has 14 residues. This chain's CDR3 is CATSRDKQGNGYTF. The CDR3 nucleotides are TGTGCCACCAGCAGAGATAAACAGGGGAACGGCTACACCTTC.

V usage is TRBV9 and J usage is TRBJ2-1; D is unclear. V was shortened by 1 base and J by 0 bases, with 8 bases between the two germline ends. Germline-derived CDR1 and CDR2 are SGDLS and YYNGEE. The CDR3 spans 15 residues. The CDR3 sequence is CASSVTASSYNEQFF. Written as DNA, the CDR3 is TGTGCCAGCAGCGTAACTGCTAGCTCCTACAATGAGCAGTTCTTC.

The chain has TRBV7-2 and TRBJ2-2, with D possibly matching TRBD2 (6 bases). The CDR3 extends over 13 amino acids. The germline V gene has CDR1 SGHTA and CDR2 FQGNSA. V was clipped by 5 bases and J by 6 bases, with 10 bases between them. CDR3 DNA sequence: TGTGCCAGCAGCCCGACTAGTTCCGGGGAGCTGTTTTTT. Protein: CASSPTSSGELFF.

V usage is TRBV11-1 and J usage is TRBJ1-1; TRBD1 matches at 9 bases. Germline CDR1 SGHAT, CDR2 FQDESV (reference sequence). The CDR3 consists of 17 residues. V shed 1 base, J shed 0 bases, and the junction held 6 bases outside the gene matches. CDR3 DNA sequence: TGTGCCAGCAGCTTAGTCGGGACAGGGCCTATGAACACTGAAGCTTTCTTT. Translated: CASSLVGTGPMNTEAFF.

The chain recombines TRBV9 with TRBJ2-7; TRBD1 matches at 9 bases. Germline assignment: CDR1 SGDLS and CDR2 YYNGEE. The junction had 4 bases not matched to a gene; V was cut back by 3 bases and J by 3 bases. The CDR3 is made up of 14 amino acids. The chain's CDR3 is CASSAGTGNYEQYF. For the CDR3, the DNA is TGTGCCAGCAGCGCCGGGACAGGGAACTACGAGCAGTACTTC. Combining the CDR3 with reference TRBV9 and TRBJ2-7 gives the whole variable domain DSGVTQTPKHLITATGQRVTLRCSPRSGDLSVYWYQQSLDQGLQFLIQYYNGEERAKGNILERFSAQQFPDLHSELNLSSLELGDSALYFCASSAGTGNYEQYFGPGTRLTVT.

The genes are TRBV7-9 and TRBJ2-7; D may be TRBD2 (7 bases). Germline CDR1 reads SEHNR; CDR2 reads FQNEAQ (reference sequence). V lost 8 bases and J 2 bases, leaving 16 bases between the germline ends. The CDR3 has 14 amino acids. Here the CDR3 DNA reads TGTGCCAGCGAGGGGGGGCGGGAAACCTACGAGCAGTACTTC. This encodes CASEGGRETYEQYF.

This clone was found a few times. The CDR3 bases are TGTGCCATCAGTGAGTCTGCTAGGGGGGGGCGAGAGACCCAGTACTTC. It yields the protein CAISESARGGRETQYF. The rearrangement links TRBV10-3 to TRBJ2-5; maybe TRBD2 (7 bases). Germline CDR1 is ENHRY and CDR2 is SYGVKD. V lost 0 bases, J lost 4 bases, and 15 bases lay in between. The CDR3 totals 16 residues.

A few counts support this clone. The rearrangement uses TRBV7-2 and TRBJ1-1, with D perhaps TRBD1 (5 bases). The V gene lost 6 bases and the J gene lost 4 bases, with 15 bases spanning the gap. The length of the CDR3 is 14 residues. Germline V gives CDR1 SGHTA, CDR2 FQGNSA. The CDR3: CASSLTERGTEAFF. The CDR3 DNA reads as TGTGCCAGCAGTTTGACAGAGAGAGGCACTGAAGCTTTCTTT. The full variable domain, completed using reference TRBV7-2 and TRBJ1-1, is GAGVSQSPSNKVTEKGKDVELRCDPISGHTALYWYRQSLGQGLEFLIYFQGNSAPDKSGLPSDRFSAERTGGSVSTLTIQRTQQEDSAVYLCASSLTERGTEAFFGQGTRLTVV.

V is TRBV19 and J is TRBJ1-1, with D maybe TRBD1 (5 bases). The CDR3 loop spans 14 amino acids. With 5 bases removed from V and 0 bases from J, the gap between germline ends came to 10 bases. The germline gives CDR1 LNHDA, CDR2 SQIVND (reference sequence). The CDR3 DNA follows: TGTGCCAGTAGTTCGACAGAAATGAACACTGAAGCTTTCTTT. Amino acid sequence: CASSSTEMNTEAFF.

Written as DNA, the CDR3 is TGTGCCAGCAGCCCCGGGACAGGAGGGAACACCGGGGAGCTGTTTTTT. This sequence encodes CASSPGTGGNTGELFF. The chain carries TRBV5-4 and TRBJ2-2; 8 nucleotides align to TRBD1. This CDR3 region has 16 residues. Trimming at V came to 4 bases and at J to 1 base, leaving 6 bases not matched to a gene. Germline CDR1 reads SGHNT; CDR2 reads YYREEE (reference sequence).

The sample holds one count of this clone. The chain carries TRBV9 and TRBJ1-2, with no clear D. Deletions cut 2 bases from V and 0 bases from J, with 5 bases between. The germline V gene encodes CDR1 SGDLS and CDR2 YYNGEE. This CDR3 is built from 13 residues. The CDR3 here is CASSVGTNYGYTF. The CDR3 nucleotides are TGTGCCAGCAGCGTCGGGACTAACTATGGCTACACCTTC.